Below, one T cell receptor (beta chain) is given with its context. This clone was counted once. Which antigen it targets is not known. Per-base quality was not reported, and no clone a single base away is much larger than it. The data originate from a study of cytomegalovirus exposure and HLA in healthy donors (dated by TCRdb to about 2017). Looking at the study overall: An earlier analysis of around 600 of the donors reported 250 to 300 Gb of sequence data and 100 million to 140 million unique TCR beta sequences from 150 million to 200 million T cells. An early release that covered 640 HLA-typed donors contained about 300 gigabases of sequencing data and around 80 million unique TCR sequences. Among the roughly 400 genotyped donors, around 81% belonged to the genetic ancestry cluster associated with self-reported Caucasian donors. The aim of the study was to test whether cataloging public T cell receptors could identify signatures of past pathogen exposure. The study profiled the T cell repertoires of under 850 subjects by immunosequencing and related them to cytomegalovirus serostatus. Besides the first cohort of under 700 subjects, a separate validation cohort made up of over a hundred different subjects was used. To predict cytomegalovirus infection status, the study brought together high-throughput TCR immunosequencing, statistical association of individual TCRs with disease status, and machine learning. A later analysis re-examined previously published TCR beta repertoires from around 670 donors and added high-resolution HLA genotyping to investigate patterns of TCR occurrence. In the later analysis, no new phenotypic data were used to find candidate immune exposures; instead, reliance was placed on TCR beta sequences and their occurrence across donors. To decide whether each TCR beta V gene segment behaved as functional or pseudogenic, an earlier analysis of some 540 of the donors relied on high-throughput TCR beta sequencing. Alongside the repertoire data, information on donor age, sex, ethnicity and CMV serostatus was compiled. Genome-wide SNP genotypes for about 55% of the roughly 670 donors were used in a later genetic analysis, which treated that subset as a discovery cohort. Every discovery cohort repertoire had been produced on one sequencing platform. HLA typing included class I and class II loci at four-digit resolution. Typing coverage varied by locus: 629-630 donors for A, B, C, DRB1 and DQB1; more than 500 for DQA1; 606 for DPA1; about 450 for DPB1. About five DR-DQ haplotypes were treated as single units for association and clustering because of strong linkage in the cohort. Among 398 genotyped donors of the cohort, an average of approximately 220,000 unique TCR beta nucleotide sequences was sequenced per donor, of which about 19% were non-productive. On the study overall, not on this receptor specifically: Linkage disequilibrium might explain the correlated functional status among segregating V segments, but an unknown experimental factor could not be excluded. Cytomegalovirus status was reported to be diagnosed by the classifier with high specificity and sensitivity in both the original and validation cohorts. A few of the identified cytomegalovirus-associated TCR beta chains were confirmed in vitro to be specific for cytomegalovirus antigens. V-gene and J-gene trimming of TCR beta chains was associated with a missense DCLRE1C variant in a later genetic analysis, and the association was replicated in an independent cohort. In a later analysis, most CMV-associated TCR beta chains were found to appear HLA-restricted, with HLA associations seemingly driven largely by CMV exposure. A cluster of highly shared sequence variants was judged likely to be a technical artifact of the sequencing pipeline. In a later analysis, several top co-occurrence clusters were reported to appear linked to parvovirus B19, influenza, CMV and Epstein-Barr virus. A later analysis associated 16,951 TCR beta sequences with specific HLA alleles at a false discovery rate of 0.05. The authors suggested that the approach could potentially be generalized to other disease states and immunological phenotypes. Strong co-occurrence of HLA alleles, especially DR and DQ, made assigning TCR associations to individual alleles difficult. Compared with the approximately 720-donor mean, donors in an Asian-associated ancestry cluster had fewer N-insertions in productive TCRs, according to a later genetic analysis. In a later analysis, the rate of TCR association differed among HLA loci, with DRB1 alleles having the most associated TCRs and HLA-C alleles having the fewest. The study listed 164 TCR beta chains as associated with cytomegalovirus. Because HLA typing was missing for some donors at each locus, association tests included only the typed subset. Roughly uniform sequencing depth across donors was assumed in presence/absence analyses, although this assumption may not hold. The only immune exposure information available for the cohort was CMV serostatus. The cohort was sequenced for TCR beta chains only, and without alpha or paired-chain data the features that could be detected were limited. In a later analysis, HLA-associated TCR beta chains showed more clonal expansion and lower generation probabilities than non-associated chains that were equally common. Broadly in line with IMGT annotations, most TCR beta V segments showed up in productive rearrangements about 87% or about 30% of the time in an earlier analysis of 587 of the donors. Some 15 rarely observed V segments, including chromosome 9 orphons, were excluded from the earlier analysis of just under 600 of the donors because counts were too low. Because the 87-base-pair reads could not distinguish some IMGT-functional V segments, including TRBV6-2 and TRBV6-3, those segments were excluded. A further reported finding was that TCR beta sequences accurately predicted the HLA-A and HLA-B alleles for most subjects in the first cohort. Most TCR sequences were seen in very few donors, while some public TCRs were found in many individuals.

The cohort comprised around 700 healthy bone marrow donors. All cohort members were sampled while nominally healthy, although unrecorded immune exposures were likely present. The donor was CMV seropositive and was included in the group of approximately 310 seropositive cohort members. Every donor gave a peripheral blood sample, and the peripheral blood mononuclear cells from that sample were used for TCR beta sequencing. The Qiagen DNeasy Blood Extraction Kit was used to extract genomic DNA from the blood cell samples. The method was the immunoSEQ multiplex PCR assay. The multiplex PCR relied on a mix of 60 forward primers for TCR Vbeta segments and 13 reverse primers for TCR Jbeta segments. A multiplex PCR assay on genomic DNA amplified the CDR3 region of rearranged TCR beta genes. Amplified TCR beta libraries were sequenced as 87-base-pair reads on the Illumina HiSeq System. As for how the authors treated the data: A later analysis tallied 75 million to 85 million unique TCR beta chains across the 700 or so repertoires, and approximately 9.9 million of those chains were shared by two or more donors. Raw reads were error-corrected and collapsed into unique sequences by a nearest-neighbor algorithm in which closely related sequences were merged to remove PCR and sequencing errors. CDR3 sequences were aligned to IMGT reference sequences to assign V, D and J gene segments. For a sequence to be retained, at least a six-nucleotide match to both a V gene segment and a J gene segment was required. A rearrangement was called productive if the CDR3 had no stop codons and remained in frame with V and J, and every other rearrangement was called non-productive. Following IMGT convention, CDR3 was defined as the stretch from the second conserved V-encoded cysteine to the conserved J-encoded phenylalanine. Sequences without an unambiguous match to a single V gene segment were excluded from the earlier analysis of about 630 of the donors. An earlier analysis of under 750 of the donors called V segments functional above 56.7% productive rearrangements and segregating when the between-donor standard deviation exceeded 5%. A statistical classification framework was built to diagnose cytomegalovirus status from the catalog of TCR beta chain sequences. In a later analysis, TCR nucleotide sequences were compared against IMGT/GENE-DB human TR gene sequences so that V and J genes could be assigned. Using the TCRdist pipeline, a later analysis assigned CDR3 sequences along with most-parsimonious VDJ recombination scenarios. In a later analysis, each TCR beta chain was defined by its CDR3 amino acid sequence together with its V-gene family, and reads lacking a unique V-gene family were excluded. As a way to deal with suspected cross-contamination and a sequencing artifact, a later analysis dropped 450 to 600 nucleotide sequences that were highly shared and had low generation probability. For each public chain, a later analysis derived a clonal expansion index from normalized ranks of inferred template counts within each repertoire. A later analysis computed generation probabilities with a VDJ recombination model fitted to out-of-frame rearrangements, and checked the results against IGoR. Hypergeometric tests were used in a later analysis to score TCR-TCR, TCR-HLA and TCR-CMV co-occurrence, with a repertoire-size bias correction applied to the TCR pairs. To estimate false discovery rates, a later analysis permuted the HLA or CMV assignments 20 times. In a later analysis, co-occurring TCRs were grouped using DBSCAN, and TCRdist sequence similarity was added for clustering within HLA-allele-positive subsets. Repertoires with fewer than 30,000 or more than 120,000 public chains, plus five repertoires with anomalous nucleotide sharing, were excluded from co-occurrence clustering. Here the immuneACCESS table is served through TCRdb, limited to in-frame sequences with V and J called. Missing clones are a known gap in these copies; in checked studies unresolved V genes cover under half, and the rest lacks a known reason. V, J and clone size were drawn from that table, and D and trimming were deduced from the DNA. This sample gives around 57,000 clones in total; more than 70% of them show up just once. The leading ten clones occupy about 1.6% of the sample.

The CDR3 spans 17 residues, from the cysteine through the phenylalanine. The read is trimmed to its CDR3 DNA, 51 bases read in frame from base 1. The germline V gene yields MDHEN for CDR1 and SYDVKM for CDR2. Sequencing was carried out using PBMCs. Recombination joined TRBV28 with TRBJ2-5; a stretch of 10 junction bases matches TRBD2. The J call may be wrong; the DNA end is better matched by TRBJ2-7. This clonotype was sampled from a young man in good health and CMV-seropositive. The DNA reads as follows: TGTGCCAGCAGACCTGCGGGACTAGCGCCCCGAGGCGACGAGCAGTACTTC. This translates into CASRPAGLAPRGDEQYF.